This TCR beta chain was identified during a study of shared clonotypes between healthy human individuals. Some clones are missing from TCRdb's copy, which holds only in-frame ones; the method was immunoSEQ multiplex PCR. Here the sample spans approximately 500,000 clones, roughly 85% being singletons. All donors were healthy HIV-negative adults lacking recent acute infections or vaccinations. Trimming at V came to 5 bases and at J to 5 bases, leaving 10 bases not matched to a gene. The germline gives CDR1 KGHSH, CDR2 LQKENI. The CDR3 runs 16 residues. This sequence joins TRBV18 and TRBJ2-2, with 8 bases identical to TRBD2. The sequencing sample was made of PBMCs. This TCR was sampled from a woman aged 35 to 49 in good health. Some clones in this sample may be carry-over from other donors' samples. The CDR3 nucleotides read TGTGCCAGCTCAGCCGTGTCAGCGGGAGTAACCGGGGAGCTGTTTTTT. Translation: CASSAVSAGVTGELFF.